Below, 10 T cell receptor beta chains from the same sample are listed, as sequenced in a study of blood T cells in healthy people across ages. The second PCR ran about 6 to 11 cycles with a sample-barcoded 5' primer and J-beta primers. TCRdb processed the 5' RACE reads anew with MiXCR; each CDR3 protein has one entry. The profile covers about 780,000 distinct CDR3 sequences, with 35% to 50% appearing a single time and about a sixth taken by the ten largest. Source material: blood. The source of these receptors is a man older than 75 in good health.

J is TRBJ2-1 and V is TRBV7-2; D possibly matches TRBD1 or TRBD2 (5 bases each). CDR1 and CDR2 (germline): SGHTA, FQGNSA. Trimming took off 5 bases at V and 15 bases at J, with 17 bases between the two ends. CDR3 length: 12 residues. This chain's CDR3 is CASSVSPGRLFF. The CDR3 region has the DNA TGTGCCAGCAGCGTATCTCCGGGACGACTGTTCTTC.

This chain uses TRBV7-2 with TRBJ2-3; 7 nucleotides agree with TRBD2. Per the germline V gene, CDR1 is SGHTA and CDR2 is FQGNSA. This CDR3 contains 16 residues. The J segment lost 2 bases and the V segment lost 3 bases, leaving 8 bases of the junction unmatched. DNA for the CDR3: TGTGCCAGCAGCTTCCCCCTGGGAGGGTACACAGATACGCAGTATTTT. Protein: CASSFPLGGYTDTQYF.

This chain links TRBV5-1 with TRBJ2-7; 8 positions agree with TRBD1. CDR3 length equals 15 residues. V lost 4 bases and J lost 4; bases outside the gene matches: 10. Germline V gives CDR1 SGHRS, CDR2 YFSETQ. The CDR3 loop reads CASSHRQGRGYEQYF. CDR3 nucleotide sequence: TGCGCCAGCAGCCATCGACAGGGGAGAGGGTACGAGCAGTACTTC.

There are a few counts of this clonotype. This chain links TRBV7-2 with TRBJ2-7, with unresolved D. V lost 0 bases to trimming and J lost 9 bases, with 21 bases between them. CDR1 and CDR2 from the germline V gene are SGHTA and FQGNSA. The CDR3 runs to 16 residues. CDR3 residues: CASSLAPREDGFGQYF. The CDR3 region has the DNA TGTGCCAGCAGCTTAGCCCCCCGTGAGGATGGCTTTGGGCAGTACTTC.

V gene TRBV5-1 combines with J gene TRBJ2-1; no clear D. V was clipped by 2 bases and J by 10 bases, with 7 bases between them. This CDR3 is 11 amino acids long. The V gene's germline CDR1 is SGHRS and CDR2 YFSETQ. The CDR3 spells CASSFNREQFF. The CDR3 nucleotides are TGCGCCAGCAGCTTCAATCGGGAGCAGTTCTTC.

The chain has TRBV6-1 and TRBJ2-1, with TRBD1 matching over 9 bases. The CDR3 length is 15 residues. V gave up 6 bases and J gave up 8 bases; unmatched junction bases: 11. The germline V gene encodes CDR1 MNHNS and CDR2 SASEGT. The CDR3 DNA follows: TGTGCCAGCAGGGGGCCCAACAGGGGGCTCGATGAGCAGTTCTTC. Translation gives CASRGPNRGLDEQFF.

The genes are TRBV28 and TRBJ2-7; no reliable D call. The J call may be incorrect, as the DNA end agrees better with TRBJ2-4. CDR3 length: 12 residues. Germline V lookup: CDR1 MDHEN, CDR2 SYDVKM. CDR3 nucleotide sequence: TGTGCCAGCAGTTCCCCCTCAAACATTCAGTACTTC. It specifies CASSSPSNIQYF.

This chain connects TRBV6-6 to TRBJ2-5; D may be TRBD1 (5 bases). The closer fit of TRBJ2-7 to the DNA end suggests the J call may be wrong. The CDR3 runs 15 residues. The germline V gene has CDR1 MNHNY and CDR2 SVGAGI (reference sequence). The CDR3: CASSYSMARGNEQYF. CDR3 nucleotide sequence: TGTGCCAGCAGTTACTCGATGGCTAGGGGTAACGAGCAGTACTTC.

V gene TRBV12-3 or TRBV12-4 combines with J gene TRBJ2-3, with a possible D match to TRBD2 (5 bases). V was trimmed by 2 bases and J by 4 bases, leaving 16 bases between them. CDR3 length: 16 residues. The CDR3 sequence is CASSLSGIVGADTQYF. DNA of the CDR3: TGTGCCAGCAGTTTATCCGGAATAGTGGGAGCAGATACGCAGTATTTT.

This chain joins TRBV27 and TRBJ2-5; D unclear. The germline gives CDR1 MNHEY, CDR2 SMNVEV (reference sequence). V lost 1 base, J lost 4 bases, and 7 bases lay in between. CDR3 length: 13 residues. As DNA, the CDR3 is TGTGCCAGCAGTTTATTGGGTGGAGAGACCCAGTACTTC. Translating gives CASSLLGGETQYF.